The entry below gives a single TCR beta chain sequence along with its context. The data were taken from a study of patients and donors after allogeneic stem cell transplantation. The CDR3 covers 16 residues. Trimming took 3 bases from V and 7 from J, leaving 21 bases between them. Germline CDR1 DFQATT, CDR2 SNEGSKA (reference sequence). MiXCR, applied by TCRdb to the RT-PCR reads, yields one record per CDR3 protein. Of 200,000 to 250,000 distinct CDR3 sequences listed, 14% are singletons. The receptor was isolated from a human donor who was either an allogeneic HSCT recipient or a stem cell or donor lymphocyte infusion donor (not recorded which). It is not recorded whose cells these are; they may come from a transplant donor. Input material: blood, either unsorted or a sorted T cell fraction (not recorded which). This chain links TRBV20-1 with TRBJ1-4, with D possibly TRBD1 on 6 matching bases. The CDR3 sequence is CSASGQGGAQGEKLFF. CDR3 nucleotide sequence: TGCAGTGCTAGCGGCCAAGGGGGGGCGCAGGGTGAAAAACTGTTTTTT.